These 5 T cell receptor beta chains were all obtained from the same sample, sequenced in a study of cytomegalovirus exposure and HLA in healthy donors. With 60 Vbeta and 13 Jbeta primers, the PCR was carried out. The protocol was immunoSEQ multiplex PCR, while the TCRdb copy is restricted to in-frame clones and leaves out a portion. Among 95,000 to 150,000 clones listed, around 76% were seen once. Sequencing was performed on PBMCs. All receptors derive from a woman aged 55-69 years in good health and CMV-seropositive.

The chain uses TRBV30 and TRBJ2-5; D unclear. The better agreement between TRBJ2-7 and the DNA end casts doubt on the J call. There are 11 residues in the CDR3. CDR1 and CDR2 (germline): GTSNPN, SVGIG (reference sequence). The CDR3 sequence is CAGRISYEQYF. The CDR3 nucleotides are TGTGCCGGTAGAATCTCCTACGAGCAGTACTTC.

This clone was counted a few times. This chain uses TRBV6-1 with TRBJ2-5; D might be TRBD1 (6 bases). The J call is in doubt because the DNA end fits TRBJ2-7 better. The CDR3 has 13 residues. The germline CDR1 and CDR2 sequences are MNHNS and SASEGT. DNA of the CDR3: TGTGCCAGCAGTCCACAGGGTAACTACGAGCAGTACTTC. Translating gives CASSPQGNYEQYF.

The chain couples TRBV5-6 to TRBJ2-7, with D perhaps TRBD1 (5 bases). V lost 2 bases and J 3 bases, leaving 9 bases between the germline ends. Germline V gives CDR1 SGHDT, CDR2 YYEEEE. CDR3 length: 13 residues. DNA of the CDR3: TGTGCCAGCAGCTTCGTCCAGGGCTACGAGCAGTACTTC. This translates into CASSFVQGYEQYF.

The chain uses TRBV5-1 and TRBJ1-3, with TRBD1 as a possible D gene (5 bases). Germline CDR1 and CDR2: SGHRS and YFSETQ. There are 16 residues in the CDR3. The V end was cut by 4 bases, the J end by 0 bases, with 14 bases between. This chain's CDR3 is CASSPTDRTSGNTIYF. In nucleotides, the CDR3 is TGCGCCAGCAGCCCCACAGACAGAACCTCTGGAAACACCATATATTTT.

This clone was detected only a few times. The chain couples TRBV19 to TRBJ1-5, with 8 bases that match TRBD1. The CDR3 length is 14 residues. V was pared by 9 bases and J by 0 bases, with 4 bases of the junction left unmatched. Germline assignment: CDR1 LNHDA and CDR2 SQIVND (reference sequence). This CDR3 is CASNRGGSNQPQHF. The CDR3 DNA sequence: TGTGCCAGCAACAGGGGGGGTAGCAATCAGCCCCAGCATTTT.